This T cell receptor beta chain was sequenced during a study of shared clonotypes between healthy human individuals. Study summary: In total, the donors were a couple of women and a few men aged 18 to 49.

Sequencing used immunoSEQ multiplex PCR; TCRdb keeps in-frame clones, though not all of them. The sample has around 690,000 clones; about 90% are singletons. The clonotype comes from a man between 18 and 29 years old in good health. Some clones in this sample may be carry-over from other donors' samples. Specimen: memory CD8+ T cells from PBMCs. The subset: CD45RO+ cells pooled with CCR7-negative TemRA cells.

CDR3 nucleotide sequence: TGTGCCAGCAGTTTAATCGGGAGGGGTGAGCAGTTCTTC. It is translated as CASSLIGRGEQFF. This chain joins TRBV27 and TRBJ2-1, with 8 bases that match TRBD2. CDR3 length: 13 amino acids. V lost 2 bases, J lost 9 bases, and 3 bases stayed unmatched. The V gene's germline CDR1 is MNHEY and CDR2 SMNVEV (reference sequence).